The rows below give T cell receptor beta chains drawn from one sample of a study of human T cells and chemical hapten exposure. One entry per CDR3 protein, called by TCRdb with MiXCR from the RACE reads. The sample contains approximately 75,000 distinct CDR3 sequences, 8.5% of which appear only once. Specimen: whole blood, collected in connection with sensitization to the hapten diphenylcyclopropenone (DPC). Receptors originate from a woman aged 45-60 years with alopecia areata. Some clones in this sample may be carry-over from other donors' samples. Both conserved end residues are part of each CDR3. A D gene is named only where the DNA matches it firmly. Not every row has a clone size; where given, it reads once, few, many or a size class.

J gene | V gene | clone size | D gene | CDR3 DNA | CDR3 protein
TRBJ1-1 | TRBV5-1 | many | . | TGCGCCAGCAGCGCCCAAAGTCCCGGGGCTGGACTGAAAGCTTTCTTT | CASSAQSPGAGLKAFF
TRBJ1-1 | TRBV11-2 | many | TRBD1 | TGTGCCAGCAGCCCGGGGACAGGGAGTGACGCTTTCTTT | CASSPGTGSDAFF
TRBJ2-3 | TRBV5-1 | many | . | TGCGCCAGCAGCGAGCTACCCACAGATACGCAGTATTTT | CASSELPTDTQYF
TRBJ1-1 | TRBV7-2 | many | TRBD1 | TGTGCCAGCAGCCCGCCGGGACAGGGGTGGACTGAAGCTTTCTTT | CASSPPGQGWTEAFF
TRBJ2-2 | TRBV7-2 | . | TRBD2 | TGTGCCAGCAGCTTGGGGGGGGGAAGGTACACCGGGGAGCTGTTTTTT | CASSLGGGRYTGELFF
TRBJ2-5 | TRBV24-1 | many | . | TGTGCCACCAGTGAACTTGGACGGTCTACTCAAGAGACCCAGTACTTC | CATSELGRSTQETQYF
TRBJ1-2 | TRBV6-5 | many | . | TGTGCCAGCTCCGACGGGAATGGCTACACCTTC | CASSDGNGYTF
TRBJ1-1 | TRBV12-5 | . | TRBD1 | TGTGCTAGTGGTTTGGGGTTGTCGGTTTCAGGGGGAAGGACTGAAGCTTTCTTT | CASGLGLSVSGGRTEAFF
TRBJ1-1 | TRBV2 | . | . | TGTGCTCAGCACAGGCGGGCTCCGAATACTGAAGCTTTCTTT | CAQHRRAPNTEAFF
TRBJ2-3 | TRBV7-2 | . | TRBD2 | TGTGCCAGCAGCCCCGGGACTAGCGGGAGGCCCCGTAAGGCAGATACGCAGTATTTT | CASSPGTSGRPRKADTQYF
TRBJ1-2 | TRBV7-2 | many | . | TGTGCCAGCAGCTTAGGGGGTAGCAATGGCGGCTACACCTTC | CASSLGGSNGGYTF
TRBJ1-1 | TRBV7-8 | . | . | TGTGCCAGCAGCTTAGCTCGTGGGGTGGAGGACACTGAAGCTTTCTTT | CASSLARGVEDTEAFF
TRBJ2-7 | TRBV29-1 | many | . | TGCAGCGTTGAGGGTCCAGCGGAAAGCTCCTACGAGCAGTACTTC | CSVEGPAESSYEQYF
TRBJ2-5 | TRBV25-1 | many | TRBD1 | TGTGCCAGCAGTCCTCCCGGGACAGGGTCTGAGACCCAGTACTTC | CASSPPGTGSETQYF